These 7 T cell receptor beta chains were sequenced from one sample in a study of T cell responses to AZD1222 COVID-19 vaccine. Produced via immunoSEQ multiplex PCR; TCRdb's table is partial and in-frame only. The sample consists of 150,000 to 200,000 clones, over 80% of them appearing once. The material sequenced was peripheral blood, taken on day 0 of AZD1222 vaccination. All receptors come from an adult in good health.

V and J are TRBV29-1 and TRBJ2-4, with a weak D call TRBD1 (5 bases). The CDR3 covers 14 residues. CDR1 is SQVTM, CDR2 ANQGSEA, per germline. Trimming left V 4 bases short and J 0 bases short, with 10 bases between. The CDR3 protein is CSVARDLAKNIQYF. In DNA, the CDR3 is TGCAGCGTTGCCAGGGATTTAGCCAAAAACATTCAGTACTTC.

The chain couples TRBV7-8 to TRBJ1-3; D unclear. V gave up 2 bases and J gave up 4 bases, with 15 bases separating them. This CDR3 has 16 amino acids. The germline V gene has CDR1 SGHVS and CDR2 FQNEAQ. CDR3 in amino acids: CASSLPAGLGGNTIYF. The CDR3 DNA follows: TGTGCCAGCAGCTTACCGGCAGGTCTGGGAGGAAACACCATATATTTT.

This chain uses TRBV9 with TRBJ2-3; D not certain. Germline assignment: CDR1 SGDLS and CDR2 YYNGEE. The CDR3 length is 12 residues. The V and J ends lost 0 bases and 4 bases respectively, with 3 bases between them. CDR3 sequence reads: CASSVVADTQYF. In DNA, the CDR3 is TGTGCCAGCAGCGTAGTGGCAGATACGCAGTATTTT.

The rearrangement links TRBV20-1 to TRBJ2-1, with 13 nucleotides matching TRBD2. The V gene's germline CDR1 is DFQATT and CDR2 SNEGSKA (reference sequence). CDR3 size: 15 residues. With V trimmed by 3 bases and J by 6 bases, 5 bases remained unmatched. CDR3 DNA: TGCAGTGCTAGTAAACTAGCGGGGGGGCCCAATGAGCAGTTCTTC. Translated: CSASKLAGGPNEQFF.

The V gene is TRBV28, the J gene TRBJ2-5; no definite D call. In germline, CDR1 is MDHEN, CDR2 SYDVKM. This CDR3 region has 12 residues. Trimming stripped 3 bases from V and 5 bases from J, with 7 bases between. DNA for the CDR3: TGTGCCAGCAGTTTCCAGTTGGAGACCCAGTACTTC. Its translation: CASSFQLETQYF.

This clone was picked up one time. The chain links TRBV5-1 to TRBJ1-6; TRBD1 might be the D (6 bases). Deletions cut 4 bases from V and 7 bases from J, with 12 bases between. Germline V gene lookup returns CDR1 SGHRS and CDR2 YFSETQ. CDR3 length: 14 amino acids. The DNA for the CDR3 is TGCGCCAGCAGCCAGGGGACTACCAATTCACCCCTCCACTTT. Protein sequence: CASSQGTTNSPLHF.

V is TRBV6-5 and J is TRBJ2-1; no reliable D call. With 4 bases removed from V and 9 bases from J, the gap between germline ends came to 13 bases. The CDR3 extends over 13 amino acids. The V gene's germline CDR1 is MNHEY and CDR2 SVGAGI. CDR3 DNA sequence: TGTGCCAGCAGTTTCTTCGAGAAGCGTGAGCAGTTCTTC. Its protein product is CASSFFEKREQFF.